The 30 T cell receptor beta chains below come from one sample, sequenced in a study of beta chain features in type 1 diabetes. Expressed TCRB transcripts were sequenced, since all the RNA that had been isolated was reverse transcribed. Assay: immunoSEQ multiplex PCR; the TCRdb copy retains only in-frame clones and omits some. The table records about 150,000 clones, over 8.5% of them present only once. Sequencing was done on a sample of central memory CD4+ T cells from blood. These receptors all come from a man aged 18 to 29 in good health.

The gene calls are TRBV29-1 and TRBJ2-7; TRBD2 aligns across 7 bases. The CDR3 is made up of 15 amino acids. CDR1 and CDR2 from the germline V gene are SQVTM and ANQGSEA. V trimming: 0 bases; J trimming: 3 bases; junction bases outside the gene matches: 8. The CDR3 spells CSVEDRTRQVYEQYF. The CDR3 bases are TGCAGCGTTGAAGATAGGACTAGACAAGTCTACGAGCAGTACTTC.

V gene TRBV10-3 combines with J gene TRBJ2-2; D perhaps matches TRBD2 (6 bases). The V end was cut by 8 bases, the J end by 1 base, with 14 bases between. This CDR3 is built from 15 residues. Germline V gene data show CDR1 as ENHRY and CDR2 as SYGVKD. CDR3 DNA sequence: TGTGCCATCGGGGGGAGCGGTCGGAACACCGGGGAGCTGTTTTTT. It translates to CAIGGSGRNTGELFF.

The V call is TRBV5-4, the J call TRBJ2-1; TRBD1 matches 11 bases. CDR1 is SGHNT and CDR2 is YYREEE in the germline V gene (reference sequence). The V and J ends lost 4 bases and 7 bases, in that order; junction bases with no gene match: 7. This CDR3 spans 15 amino acids. Written as DNA, the CDR3 is TGTGCCAGCAGCACCGGACAGGGGGCGAAGAATGAGCAGTTCTTC. Translated: CASSTGQGAKNEQFF.

This clone occurred a few times. V is TRBV29-1 and J is TRBJ1-1, with TRBD1 identical over 8 bases. This CDR3 region has 13 residues. The germline V gene has CDR1 SQVTM and CDR2 ANQGSEA. The V segment lost 2 bases and the J segment 4 bases; nucleotides outside the gene matches: 3. The DNA for the CDR3 is TGCAGCGTTGAACAGGGGGCGAGCACTGAAGCTTTCTTT. This encodes CSVEQGASTEAFF. The full variable domain, completed using reference TRBV29-1 and TRBJ1-1, is SAVISQKPSRDICQRGTSLTIQCQVDSQVTMMFWYRQQPGQSLTLIATANQGSEATYESGFVIDKFPISRPNLTFSTLTVSNMSPEDSSIYLCSVEQGASTEAFFGQGTRLTVV.

This clone was seen only a few times. V usage is TRBV4-3 and J usage is TRBJ2-1, with TRBD1 identical over 7 bases. Germline V lookup: CDR1 LGHNA, CDR2 YSLEER. CDR3 length: 16 amino acids. After removal of 1 base from V and 10 bases from J, the junction contained 13 bases not matched to a gene. In nucleotides, the CDR3 is TGCGCCAGCAGCCAAGCCTCGTCGACAGGGACGGGCGAGCAGTTCTTC. Translating it yields CASSQASSTGTGEQFF.

A few counts support this clone. The sample contains more than one DNA sequence encoding this CDR3. This rearrangement joins TRBV6-5 to TRBJ2-1, with 9 positions matching TRBD2. Germline loops: CDR1 MNHEY, CDR2 SVGAGI. The CDR3 spans 15 residues. With 6 bases clipped from V and 2 bases from J, the junction kept 5 bases outside the gene matches. In DNA, the CDR3 is TGTGCCAGCAGCCCTAGCGGGGCGGCCTACAATGAGCAGTTCTTC. Protein product: CASSPSGAAYNEQFF.

At least ten counts were recorded for this clone. This chain connects TRBV19 to TRBJ2-3; TRBD2 might be the D (6 bases). The CDR3 extends over 15 amino acids. The V gene lost 6 bases and the J gene lost 6 bases, with 19 bases spanning the gap. Germline CDR1 is LNHDA and CDR2 is SQIVND (reference sequence). Here the CDR3 DNA reads TGTGCCAGTAGCGACCTTAGCGGCGCGTGGGATACGCAGTATTTT. It encodes CASSDLSGAWDTQYF.

The J gene is TRBJ2-5, the V gene TRBV9; no reliable D call. CDR1 SGDLS and CDR2 YYNGEE come from the germline V gene. The CDR3 length is 15 residues. The V end lost 2 bases, the J end lost 0 bases, and 11 bases lay between the germline ends. This chain's CDR3 is CASSVTAQYQETQYF. CDR3 DNA sequence: TGTGCCAGCAGCGTCACGGCTCAGTACCAAGAGACCCAGTACTTC.

This clone was seen a few times. V is TRBV5-6 and J is TRBJ1-5; no clear D gene. Germline V gives CDR1 SGHDT, CDR2 YYEEEE. V lost 5 bases to trimming and J lost 4 bases, with 16 bases between them. This CDR3 comprises 15 residues. CDR3 bases: TGTGCCAGCAGTCGTTCGAGGGCTTTTAATCAGCCCCAGCATTTT. Its protein product is CASSRSRAFNQPQHF.

The J gene is TRBJ2-5, the V gene TRBV28; 8 bases fit TRBD2. Germline loops: CDR1 MDHEN, CDR2 SYDVKM. Trimming took 1 base from V and 5 from J; bases not matched to a gene: 12. This CDR3 is built from 17 residues. The CDR3 coding sequence is TGTGCCAGCAGTTTATTGGCTAGCGGGCTCCTTACGGAGACCCAGTACTTC. Translation gives CASSLLASGLLTETQYF. Looking up the rest from reference TRBV28 and TRBJ2-5 gives the full variable domain: DVKVTQSSRYLVKRTGEKVFLECVQDMDHENMFWYRQDPGLGLRLIYFSYDVKMKEKGDIPEGYSVSREKKERFSLILESASTNQTSMYLCASSLLASGLLTETQYFGPGTRLLVL.

This clone was seen more than once but under ten times. The chain employs TRBV30 and TRBJ1-1; D is possibly TRBD1 (6 bases). Germline V lookup: CDR1 GTSNPN, CDR2 SVGIG (reference sequence). The CDR3 is made up of 16 amino acids. The V gene lost 0 bases and the J gene lost 6 bases, with 20 bases spanning the gap. CDR3 nucleotide sequence: TGTGCCTGGAGTGTGGGCTCCGGGACAATATTATCTGAAGCTTTCTTT. The encoded protein is CAWSVGSGTILSEAFF.

The CDR3 loop reads CASSLSGHGQPQHF. The CDR3 DNA sequence: TGTGCCAGCAGTTTATCTGGGCACGGTCAGCCCCAGCATTTT. The chain recombines TRBV27 with TRBJ1-5; D gene uncertain. The germline V gene has CDR1 MNHEY and CDR2 SMNVEV (reference sequence). The V end lost 0 bases, the J end lost 6 bases, and 9 bases lay between the germline ends. The CDR3 runs to 14 residues.

The chain has TRBV4-1 and TRBJ2-7, with D possibly matching TRBD2 (6 bases). CDR1 and CDR2 from the germline V gene are MGHRA and YSYEKL. This CDR3 contains 16 residues. V was clipped by 1 base and J by 2 bases, with 15 bases between them. The CDR3 nucleotides are TGCGCCAGCAGCCAAGCCCCCCGACTAGAAGCCTACGAGCAGTACTTC. This sequence encodes CASSQAPRLEAYEQYF.

A note on this clone: The sample holds other DNA sequences that translate to the same CDR3. V gene TRBV14 combines with J gene TRBJ1-1; D gene unclear. V lost 0 bases, J lost 0 bases, and 2 bases lay in between. The CDR3 has 13 residues. CDR1 and CDR2 from the germline V gene are SGHDN and FVKESK. Here the CDR3 DNA reads TGTGCCAGCAGCCAAGATCTGAACACTGAAGCTTTCTTT. Protein product: CASSQDLNTEAFF.

The chain links TRBV25-1 to TRBJ1-1; TRBD1 matches 7 bases. Germline V gene lookup returns CDR1 MGHDK and CDR2 SYGVNS. This CDR3 spans 16 amino acids. Germline trimming cut 0 bases from V and 1 base from J; bases unmatched to any gene: 5. The CDR3 coding sequence is TGTGCCAGCAGTGAATACAGGACAGGAAAGAACACTGAAGCTTTCTTT. Protein sequence: CASSEYRTGKNTEAFF.

This clone turned up a few times. The CDR3 here is CASSSRGVVVNSYNEQFF. The CDR3 nucleotides read TGTGCCAGCAGCTCCCGAGGGGTTGTGGTAAACTCCTACAATGAGCAGTTCTTC. V and J are TRBV7-9 and TRBJ2-1, with D perhaps given as TRBD1 or TRBD2 (5 bases each). In germline, CDR1 is SEHNR, CDR2 FQNEAQ (reference sequence). The CDR3 has 18 residues. The V end was cut by 4 bases, the J end by 0 bases, with 19 bases between.

This clone has only a few counts. The chain's CDR3 is CASNRAPGPQHF. The DNA for the CDR3 is TGTGCCAGCAACAGGGCTCCTGGGCCCCAGCATTTT. This chain uses TRBV2 with TRBJ1-5; D may be TRBD1 (6 bases). Germline CDR1 is SNHLY and CDR2 is FYNNEI. The CDR3 runs to 12 residues. V dropped 7 bases and J dropped 9 bases, with 13 bases sitting between them. Full variable domain (rest looked up from reference TRBV2 and TRBJ1-5): EPEVTQTPSHQVTQMGQEVILRCVPISNHLYFYWYRQILGQKVEFLVSFYNNEISEKSEIFDDQFSVERPDGSNFTLKIRSTKLEDSAMYFCASNRAPGPQHFGDGTRLSIL.

This chain uses TRBV7-9 with TRBJ2-4; the match to TRBD1 covers 8 bases. V gave up 0 bases and J gave up 6 bases; unmatched junction bases: 4. The CDR3 runs 15 residues. Germline loops: CDR1 SEHNR, CDR2 FQNEAQ (reference sequence). The CDR3 protein is CASSLAQGAGNIQYF. The CDR3 DNA sequence: TGTGCCAGCAGCTTAGCTCAGGGGGCGGGAAACATTCAGTACTTC.

As to this clone: Additional DNA sequences in this sample encode the identical CDR3. This rearrangement joins TRBV25-1 to TRBJ2-1; D is unclear. Trimming removed 0 bases from V and 7 bases from J, with 1 base in between. Germline V gives CDR1 MGHDK, CDR2 SYGVNS. CDR3 length: 11 amino acids. The CDR3, as DNA: TGTGCCAGCAGTGAATATAATGAGCAGTTCTTC. It encodes CASSEYNEQFF.

The rearrangement uses TRBV23-1 and TRBJ1-2; tentative D call: TRBD1 (6 bases). TRBV23-1 is an open reading frame, and its role is uncertain. V gave up 2 bases and J gave up 2 bases, with 6 bases separating them. CDR3 length: 13 amino acids. The CDR3 bases are TGCGCCAGCAGTCAAGGGGGCAACTATGGCTACACCTTC. Translated: CASSQGGNYGYTF.

The rearrangement joins TRBV4-3 to TRBJ1-1, with D possibly matching TRBD1 (6 bases). The CDR3 consists of 15 residues. CDR1 is LGHNA, CDR2 YSLEER, per germline. The germline V and J ends were trimmed by 6 bases and 5 bases, with 19 bases remaining between them. The CDR3 loop is CASRRLSQGETEAFF. The CDR3 DNA sequence: TGCGCCAGCAGACGCCTCTCACAGGGAGAGACTGAAGCTTTCTTT.

The J gene is TRBJ2-3, the V gene TRBV29-1; D is perhaps TRBD1 or TRBD2 (6 bases each). The germline V and J ends were trimmed by 4 bases and 3 bases, with 17 bases remaining between them. The CDR3 consists of 15 residues. Germline loops: CDR1 SQVTM, CDR2 ANQGSEA. This CDR3 reads CSVAKGGGSTDTQYF. In DNA form, the CDR3 reads TGCAGCGTTGCTAAGGGGGGCGGGTCGACAGATACGCAGTATTTT.

V and J are TRBV5-6 and TRBJ1-6; tentatively, D is TRBD1 (5 bases). V lost 3 bases and J lost 5, with 9 bases in between. Germline V gene lookup returns CDR1 SGHDT and CDR2 YYEEEE. This CDR3 spans 14 amino acids. The CDR3 region is CASSSQGDNSPLHF. CDR3 sequence (DNA): TGTGCCAGCAGCTCGCAAGGGGATAATTCACCCCTCCACTTT.

The rearrangement uses TRBV5-4 and TRBJ2-7; no reliable D call. The CDR3 extends over 11 amino acids. In germline, CDR1 is SGHNT, CDR2 YYREEE (reference sequence). Trimming pared 3 bases from V and 4 bases from J, leaving 5 bases between. Written as DNA, the CDR3 is TGTGCCAGCAGCTCTGAGTACGAGCAGTACTTC. This gives the protein CASSSEYEQYF.

Many counts were recorded for this clone. The chain has TRBV7-8 and TRBJ1-1; D uncertain. The CDR3 length is 14 residues. The V gene lost 1 base and the J gene lost 4 bases, with 10 bases spanning the gap. Germline loops: CDR1 SGHVS, CDR2 FQNEAQ. The CDR3 region has the DNA TGTGCCAGCAGCTTAGGACTTCGGAGCACTGAAGCTTTCTTT. Its protein product is CASSLGLRSTEAFF. Looking up the rest from reference TRBV7-8 and TRBJ1-1 gives the full variable domain: GAGVSQSPRYKVAKRGQDVALRCDPISGHVSLFWYQQALGQGPEFLTYFQNEAQLDKSGLPSDRFFAERPEGSVSTLKIQRTQQEDSAVYLCASSLGLRSTEAFFGQGTRLTVV.

The sample holds a few counts of this clone. The chain has TRBV7-3 and TRBJ2-5; 8 bases fit TRBD1. Trimming cost V 4 bases and J 5 bases; bases outside gene matches: 3. The CDR3 covers 13 residues. Germline-derived CDR1 and CDR2 are SGHTA and FQGTGA. This chain's CDR3 is CASSSYRGETQYF. The CDR3 DNA sequence: TGTGCCAGCAGCTCATACAGGGGGGAGACCCAGTACTTC.

The J gene is TRBJ1-2, the V gene TRBV7-2, with a tentative D call TRBD1 (6 bases). Germline assignment: CDR1 SGHTA and CDR2 FQGNSA. This CDR3 is 15 amino acids long. Trimming removed 5 bases at V and 4 bases at J, with 17 bases between. CDR3 region: CASSQGSSTTYGYTF. The DNA of the CDR3 is TGTGCCAGCAGCCAGGGGTCCTCTACCACCTATGGCTACACCTTC. Full variable domain (remainder filled in from reference TRBV7-2 and TRBJ1-2): GAGVSQSPSNKVTEKGKDVELRCDPISGHTALYWYRQSLGQGLEFLIYFQGNSAPDKSGLPSDRFSAERTGGSVSTLTIQRTQQEDSAVYLCASSQGSSTTYGYTFGSGTRLTVV.

V and J are TRBV6-5 and TRBJ1-6, with D unclear. The CDR3 spans 12 residues. V lost 7 bases and J lost 3, with 4 bases in between. CDR1 and CDR2 from the germline V gene are MNHEY and SVGAGI. CDR3 region: CASTIYNSPLHF. CDR3 DNA sequence: TGTGCCAGCACCATCTATAATTCACCCCTCCACTTT.

V gene TRBV5-1 combines with J gene TRBJ2-3, with TRBD2 matching over 11 bases. Germline CDR1 reads SGHRS; CDR2 reads YFSETQ. V gave up 0 bases and J gave up 3 bases; unmatched junction bases: 3. This CDR3 comprises 16 residues. CDR3 residues: CASSLVSGGATDTQYF. CDR3 nucleotide sequence: TGCGCCAGCAGCTTGGTTAGCGGGGGGGCGACAGATACGCAGTATTTT.

In its sample, this clone was seen a few times. CDR3 DNA: TGTGCCAGCAGTTTGACTAGCTCAGCCTACGAGCAGTACTTC. Translating gives CASSLTSSAYEQYF. The genes are TRBV28 and TRBJ2-7; 7 nucleotides match TRBD2. Trimming removed 3 bases from V and 2 bases from J; junction bases left unmatched: 4. The CDR3 spans 14 residues. Germline CDR1 is MDHEN and CDR2 is SYDVKM.